This T cell receptor beta chain is drawn from a study of blood T cell repertoires in COVID-19. Repertoires were generated with immunoSEQ multiplex PCR, while TCRdb's copy carries only in-frame clones and drops some. Seen here are around 240,000 clones, roughly 85% observed once, and the top ten hold around 2%. V was pared by 0 bases and J by 6 bases, with 1 base of the junction left unmatched. The CDR3 is made up of 15 amino acids. Germline V gene data show CDR1 as LGHNT and CDR2 as FRNRAP. This chain connects TRBV12-5 to TRBJ2-1; 11 nucleotides align to TRBD2. The sample consisted of PBMCs or T cells enriched from blood (not recorded which). The clonotype originates from a woman aged 50 to 60 who had recovered from COVID-19. The CDR3 DNA is TGTGCTAGTGGTTTGGTACTAGCGGGAGTCAATGAGCAGTTCTTC. Translating it yields CASGLVLAGVNEQFF.